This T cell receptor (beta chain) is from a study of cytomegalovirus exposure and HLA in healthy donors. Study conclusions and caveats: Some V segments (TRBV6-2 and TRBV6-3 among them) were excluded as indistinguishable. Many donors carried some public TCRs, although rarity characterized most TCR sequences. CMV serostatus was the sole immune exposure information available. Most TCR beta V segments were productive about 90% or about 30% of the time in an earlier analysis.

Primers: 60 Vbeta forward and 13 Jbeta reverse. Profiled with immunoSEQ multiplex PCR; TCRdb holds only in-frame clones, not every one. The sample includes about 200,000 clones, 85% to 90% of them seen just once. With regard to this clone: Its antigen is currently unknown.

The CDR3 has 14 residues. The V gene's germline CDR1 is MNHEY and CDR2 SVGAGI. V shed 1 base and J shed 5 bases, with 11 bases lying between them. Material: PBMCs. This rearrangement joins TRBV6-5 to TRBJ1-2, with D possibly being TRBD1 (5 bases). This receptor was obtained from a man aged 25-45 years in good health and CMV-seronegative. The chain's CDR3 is CASSYLDKIYGYTF. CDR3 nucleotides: TGTGCCAGCAGTTACTTGGACAAAATATATGGCTACACCTTC.